This T cell receptor beta chain was sequenced for a study of post-analysis software for immune sequencing data. Whole-study results and caveats: Controls showed lower frequencies than patients for a handful of TRBV segments, and TRBV5-6, TRBV5-1 and TRBV20-1 were among these.

V lost 3 bases and J lost 4, with 17 bases in between. CDR1 and CDR2 (germline): LGHDT, YNNKEL (reference sequence). The CDR3 loop spans 16 amino acids. With regard to this clonotype: Its specificity is not known.

Every TCR beta cDNA library bore unique molecular identifiers. TCRdb recomputed calls from the PCR reads with MiXCR, one row per CDR3 protein. The table records about half a million distinct CDR3 sequences, 30% to 40% of them present only once. The J gene is TRBJ2-3, the V gene TRBV3-1; tentative D call: TRBD1 (5 bases). The sequenced sample was blood. This TCR came from a girl aged 2-17 years with multiple sclerosis. CDR3 sequence reads: CASSHQGPRGADTQYF. CDR3 nucleotides: TGTGCCAGCAGCCACCAGGGTCCCCGTGGCGCAGATACGCAGTATTTT.